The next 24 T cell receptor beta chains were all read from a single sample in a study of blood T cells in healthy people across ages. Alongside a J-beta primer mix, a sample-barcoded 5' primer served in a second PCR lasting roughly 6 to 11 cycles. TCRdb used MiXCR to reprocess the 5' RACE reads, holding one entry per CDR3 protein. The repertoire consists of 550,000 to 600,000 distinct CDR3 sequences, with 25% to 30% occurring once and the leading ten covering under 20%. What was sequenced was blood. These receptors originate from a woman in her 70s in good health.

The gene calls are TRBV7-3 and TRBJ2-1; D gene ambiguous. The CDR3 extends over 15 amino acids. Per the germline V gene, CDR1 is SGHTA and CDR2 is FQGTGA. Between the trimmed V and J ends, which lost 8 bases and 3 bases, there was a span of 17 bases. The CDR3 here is CASCLQAGNYNEQFF. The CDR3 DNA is TGTGCCAGCTGCCTCCAGGCAGGAAACTACAATGAGCAGTTCTTC. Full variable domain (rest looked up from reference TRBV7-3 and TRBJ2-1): GAGVSQTPSNKVTEKGKYVELRCDPISGHTALYWYRQSLGQGPEFLIYFQGTGAADDSGLPNDRFFAVRPEGSVSTLKIQRTERGDSAVYLCASCLQAGNYNEQFFGPGTRLTVL.

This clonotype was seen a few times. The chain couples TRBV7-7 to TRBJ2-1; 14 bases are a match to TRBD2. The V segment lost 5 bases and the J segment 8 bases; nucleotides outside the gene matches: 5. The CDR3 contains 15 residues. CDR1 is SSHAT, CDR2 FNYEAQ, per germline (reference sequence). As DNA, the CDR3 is TGTGCCAGCAGCACGACTAGCGGGGGGGCCTATGAGCAGTTCTTC. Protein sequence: CASSTTSGGAYEQFF.

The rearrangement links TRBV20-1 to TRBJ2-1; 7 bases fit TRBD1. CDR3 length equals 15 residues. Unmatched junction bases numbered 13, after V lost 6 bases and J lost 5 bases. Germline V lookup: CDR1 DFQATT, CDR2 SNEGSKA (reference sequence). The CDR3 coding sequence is TGCAGTGCGCAGAGGGGACAGTCAGGACACAATGAGCAGTTCTTC. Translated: CSAQRGQSGHNEQFF.

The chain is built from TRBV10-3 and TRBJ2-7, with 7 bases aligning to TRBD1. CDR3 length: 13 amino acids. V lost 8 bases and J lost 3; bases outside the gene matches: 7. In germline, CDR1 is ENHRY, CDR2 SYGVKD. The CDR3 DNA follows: TGTGCCATCTCTTCGCCAGGGGGCTACGAGCAGTACTTC. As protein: CAISSPGGYEQYF.

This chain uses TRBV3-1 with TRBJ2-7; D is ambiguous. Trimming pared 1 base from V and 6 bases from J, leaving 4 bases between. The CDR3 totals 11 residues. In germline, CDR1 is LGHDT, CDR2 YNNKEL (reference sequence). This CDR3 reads CASSQGLEQYF. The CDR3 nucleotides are TGTGCCAGCAGCCAAGGCCTCGAGCAGTACTTC.

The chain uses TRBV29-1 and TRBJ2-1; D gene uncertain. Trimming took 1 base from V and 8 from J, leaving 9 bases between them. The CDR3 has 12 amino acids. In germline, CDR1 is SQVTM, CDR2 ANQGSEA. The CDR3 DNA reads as TGCAGCGTTGAAGGCCCCTTAGATGAGCAGTTCTTC. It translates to CSVEGPLDEQFF.

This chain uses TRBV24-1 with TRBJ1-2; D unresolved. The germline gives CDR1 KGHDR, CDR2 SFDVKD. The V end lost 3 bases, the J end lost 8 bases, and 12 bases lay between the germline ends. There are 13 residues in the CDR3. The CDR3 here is CATSDTIGGGYTF. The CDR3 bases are TGTGCCACCAGTGATACTATTGGAGGGGGCTACACCTTC.

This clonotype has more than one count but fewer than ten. CDR3 amino acids: CASSIGTSGSTDTQYF. For the CDR3, the DNA is TGCGCCAGCAGCATAGGGACTAGCGGTAGCACAGATACGCAGTATTTT. The chain uses TRBV5-1 and TRBJ2-3; 11 nucleotides align to TRBD2. The V gene's germline CDR1 is SGHRS and CDR2 YFSETQ. The CDR3 is 16 amino acids. Trimming at V came to 4 bases and at J to 0 bases, leaving 4 bases not matched to a gene. The variable domain in full, completed from reference TRBV5-1 and TRBJ2-3, reads KAGVTQTPRYLIKTRGQQVTLSCSPISGHRSVSWYQQTPGQGLQFLFEYFSETQRNKGNFPGRFSGRQFSNSRSEMNVSTLELGDSALYLCASSIGTSGSTDTQYFGPGTRLTVL.

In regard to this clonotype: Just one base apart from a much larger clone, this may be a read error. For the CDR3, the DNA is TGTGCCAGCAGCTCCAGGATAGTGGGGCACACCTTC. Its translation is CASSSRIVGHTF. The V gene is TRBV7-9, the J gene TRBJ1-2, with TRBD1 as a possible D gene (5 bases). The germline gives CDR1 SEHNR, CDR2 FQNEAQ (reference sequence). V lost 4 bases to trimming and J lost 12 bases, with 15 bases between them. The CDR3 covers 12 residues. Combining the CDR3 with reference TRBV7-9 and TRBJ1-2 gives the whole variable domain DTGVSQNPRHKITKRGQNVTFRCDPISEHNRLYWYRQTLGQGPEFLTYFQNEAQLEKSRLLSDRFSAERPKGSFSTLEIQRTEQGDSAMYLCASSSRIVGHTFGSGTRLTVV.

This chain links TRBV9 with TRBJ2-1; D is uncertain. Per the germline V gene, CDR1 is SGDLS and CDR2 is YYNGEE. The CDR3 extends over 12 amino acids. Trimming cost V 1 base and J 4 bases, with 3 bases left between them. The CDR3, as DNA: TGTGCCAGCAGCGTAATGTACAATGAGCAGTTCTTC. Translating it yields CASSVMYNEQFF.

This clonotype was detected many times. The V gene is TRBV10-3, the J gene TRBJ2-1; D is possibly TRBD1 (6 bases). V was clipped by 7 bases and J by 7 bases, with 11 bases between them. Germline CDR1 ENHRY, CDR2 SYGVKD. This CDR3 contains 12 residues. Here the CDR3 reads CAITRQDNEQFF. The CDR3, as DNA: TGTGCCATCACTAGACAGGATAATGAGCAGTTCTTC.

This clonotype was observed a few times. The CDR3 is CASSLSGSNEKLFF. The CDR3 nucleotides are TGTGCCAGCAGCTTGAGCGGATCTAATGAAAAACTGTTTTTT. The chain is built from TRBV5-5 and TRBJ1-4; no definite D call. Trimming cost V 1 base and J 3 bases, with 7 bases left between them. CDR1 SGHKS and CDR2 YYEKEE come from the germline V gene (reference sequence). The length of the CDR3 is 14 residues.

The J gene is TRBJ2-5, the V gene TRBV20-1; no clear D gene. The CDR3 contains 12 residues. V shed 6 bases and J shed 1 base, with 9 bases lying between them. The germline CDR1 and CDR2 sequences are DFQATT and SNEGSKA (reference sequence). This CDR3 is CSAEGPQETQYF. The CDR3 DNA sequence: TGCAGTGCCGAAGGACCCCAAGAGACCCAGTACTTC.

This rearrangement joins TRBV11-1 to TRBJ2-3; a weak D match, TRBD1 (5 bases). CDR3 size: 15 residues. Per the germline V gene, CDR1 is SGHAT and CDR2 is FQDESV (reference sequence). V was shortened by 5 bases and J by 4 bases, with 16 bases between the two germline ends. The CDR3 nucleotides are TGTGCCAGCAGCGCCCAGACAGCTCGCTCAGATACGCAGTATTTT. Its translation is CASSAQTARSDTQYF.

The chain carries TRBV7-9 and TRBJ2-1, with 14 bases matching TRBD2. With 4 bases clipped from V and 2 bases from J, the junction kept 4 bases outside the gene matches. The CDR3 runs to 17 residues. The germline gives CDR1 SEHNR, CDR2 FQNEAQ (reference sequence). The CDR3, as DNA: TGTGCCAGCAGCTCGCAGACTAGCGGGGGGGCCTACAATGAGCAGTTCTTC. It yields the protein CASSSQTSGGAYNEQFF.

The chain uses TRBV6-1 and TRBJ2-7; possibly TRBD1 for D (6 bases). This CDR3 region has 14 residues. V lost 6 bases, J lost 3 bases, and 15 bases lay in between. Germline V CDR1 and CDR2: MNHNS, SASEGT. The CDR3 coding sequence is TGTGCCAGCAGGGATCGACAGGCCAACTACGAGCAGTACTTC. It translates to CASRDRQANYEQYF.

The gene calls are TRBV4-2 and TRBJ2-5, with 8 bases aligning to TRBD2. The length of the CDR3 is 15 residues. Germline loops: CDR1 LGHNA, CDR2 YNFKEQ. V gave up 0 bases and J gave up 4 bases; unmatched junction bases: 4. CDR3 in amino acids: CASSQEGGTRETQYF. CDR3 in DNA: TGTGCCAGCAGCCAAGAAGGAGGGACTAGAGAGACCCAGTACTTC.

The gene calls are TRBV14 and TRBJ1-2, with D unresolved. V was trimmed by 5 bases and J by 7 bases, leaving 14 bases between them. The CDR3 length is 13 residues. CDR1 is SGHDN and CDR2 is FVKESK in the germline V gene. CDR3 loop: CASSAHTLIGYTF. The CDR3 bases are TGTGCCAGCAGCGCCCATACGTTAATTGGCTACACCTTC. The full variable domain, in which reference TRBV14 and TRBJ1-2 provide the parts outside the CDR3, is EAGVTQFPSHSVIEKGQTVTLRCDPISGHDNLYWYRRVMGKEIKFLLHFVKESKQDESGMPNNRFLAERTGGTYSTLKVQPAELEDSGVYFCASSAHTLIGYTFGSGTRLTVV.

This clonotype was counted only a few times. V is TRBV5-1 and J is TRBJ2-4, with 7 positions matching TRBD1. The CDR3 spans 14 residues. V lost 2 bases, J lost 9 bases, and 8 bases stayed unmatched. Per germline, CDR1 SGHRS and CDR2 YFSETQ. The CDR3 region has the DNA TGCGCCAGCAGCTTCGGACAGGACCGGGGCATTCAGTACTTC. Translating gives CASSFGQDRGIQYF.

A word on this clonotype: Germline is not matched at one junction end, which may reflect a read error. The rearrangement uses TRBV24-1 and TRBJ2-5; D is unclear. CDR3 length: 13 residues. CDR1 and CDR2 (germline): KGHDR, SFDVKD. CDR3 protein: CVTSDPPRETQYF. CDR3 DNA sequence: TGTGTCACCAGTGATCCACCTAGAGAGACCCAGTACTTC.

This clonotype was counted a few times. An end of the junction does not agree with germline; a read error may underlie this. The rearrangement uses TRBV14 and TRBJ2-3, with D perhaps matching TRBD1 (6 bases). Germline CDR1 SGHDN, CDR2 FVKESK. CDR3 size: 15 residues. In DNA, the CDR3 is TGTGCCACCTCAGTAGGACAGCTTAGCACCGATACGCAGTATTTT. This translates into CATSVGQLSTDTQYF. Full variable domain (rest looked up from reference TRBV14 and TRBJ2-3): EAGVTQFPSHSVIEKGQTVTLRCDPISGHDNLYWYRRVMGKEIKFLLHFVKESKQDESGMPNNRFLAERTGGTYSTLKVQPAELEDSGVYFCATSVGQLSTDTQYFGPGTRLTVL.

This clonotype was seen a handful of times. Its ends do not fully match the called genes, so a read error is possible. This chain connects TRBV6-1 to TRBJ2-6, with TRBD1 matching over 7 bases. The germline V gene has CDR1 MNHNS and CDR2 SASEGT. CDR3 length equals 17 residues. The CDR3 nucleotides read TGTGCCAGCAGGAAGGGACAGATTATTATAGGGGCCAACGCCCTGACTTTC. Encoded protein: CASRKGQIIIGANALTF.

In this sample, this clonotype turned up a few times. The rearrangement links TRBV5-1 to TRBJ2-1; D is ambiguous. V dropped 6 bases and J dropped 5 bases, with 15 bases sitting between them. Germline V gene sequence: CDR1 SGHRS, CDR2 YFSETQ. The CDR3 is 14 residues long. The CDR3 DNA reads TGCGCCAGCAAAATATCCCCAAGTCACAATGAGCAGTTCTTC. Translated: CASKISPSHNEQFF.

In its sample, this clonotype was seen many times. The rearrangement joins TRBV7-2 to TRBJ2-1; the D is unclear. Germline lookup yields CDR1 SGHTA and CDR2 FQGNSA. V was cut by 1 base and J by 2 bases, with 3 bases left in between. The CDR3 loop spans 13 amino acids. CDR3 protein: CASSLGTYNEQFF. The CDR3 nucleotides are TGTGCCAGCAGCTTAGGAACCTACAATGAGCAGTTCTTC.